The rows below give T cell receptor beta chains drawn from one sample of a study of Ad26.COV2.S vaccination and SARS-CoV-2 variants. Only in-frame clones appear in the TCRdb table, and some are missing; sequencing was by immunoSEQ multiplex PCR. The data contain hundreds of thousands of clones, 80% to 90% of them singletons. Source: peripheral blood, taken in a trial of Ad26.COV2.S vaccine versus placebo. Receptor source: a person between 18 and 65 years old who received the Ad26.COV2.S COVID-19 vaccine or a placebo. Both conserved end residues are part of each CDR3. A D gene is named only where the DNA matches it firmly. Clone size is shown for a subset of rows, as once, few, many or a class of expanded clone.

size	D	V	J	CDR3	DNA
NA	NA	TRBV9	TRBJ2-7	CASSVGQGGLYEQYF	TGTGCCAGCAGCGTGGGCCAGGGTGGTCTCTACGAGCAGTACTTC
few	NA	TRBV4-3	TRBJ1-1	CASSQDWVNTEAFF	TGCGCCAGCAGCCAAGATTGGGTGAACACTGAAGCTTTCTTT
NA	TRBD2	TRBV27	TRBJ2-1	CASTPRGLAGGTSYNEQFF	TGTGCCAGCACCCCCCGAGGACTAGCGGGGGGAACCTCCTACAATGAGCAGTTCTTC
NA	NA	TRBV6-5	TRBJ1-1	CASSRSSNTEAFF	TGTGCCAGCAGCCGTTCATCCAACACTGAAGCTTTCTTT
NA	NA	TRBV29-1	TRBJ1-1	CSVEMRYTEAFF	TGCAGCGTTGAAATGCGGTACACTGAAGCTTTCTTT
NA	NA	TRBV7-3	TRBJ2-3	CASSLSHSTDTQYF	TGTGCCAGCAGCTTAAGTCACAGCACAGATACGCAGTATTTT
NA	TRBD2	TRBV6-5	TRBJ2-5	CASSYSRTSGVETQYF	TGTGCCAGCAGTTACTCGCGAACTAGCGGGGTGGAGACCCAGTACTTC
NA	NA	TRBV4-2	TRBJ2-6	CASSQDGSGGANVLTF	TGTGCCAGCAGCCAAGACGGATCCGGAGGGGCCAACGTCCTGACTTTC
NA	TRBD2	TRBV4-3	TRBJ2-5	CASSQDPSGGGRVRETQYF	TGCGCCAGCAGCCAAGATCCCAGCGGGGGGGGACGGGTGCGAGAGACCCAGTACTTC
NA	NA	TRBV5-5	TRBJ2-7	CASSDVATEQYF	TGTGCCAGCAGCGATGTAGCGACCGAGCAGTACTTC
NA	NA	TRBV6-6	TRBJ2-7	CASSTRDDWSYEQYF	TGTGCCAGCAGTACCCGGGATGATTGGTCCTACGAGCAGTACTTC
NA	TRBD1	TRBV23-1	TRBJ1-1	CASSHDRERVPMNTEAFF	TGCGCCAGCAGTCACGACAGGGAGCGGGTACCGATGAACACTGAAGCTTTCTTT
once	NA	TRBV4-1	TRBJ1-2	CASRGELDTGLLGYTF	TGCGCCAGCAGAGGGGAGTTAGACACCGGCCTTTTGGGCTACACCTTC
NA	NA	TRBV6-5	TRBJ2-7	CASSWRDPYEQYF	TGTGCCAGCAGTTGGCGGGACCCCTACGAGCAGTACTTC
NA	TRBD1	TRBV9	TRBJ2-7	CASSRRDRGHEQYF	TGTGCCAGCAGCAGAAGGGACAGGGGGCACGAGCAGTACTTC
NA	NA	TRBV19	TRBJ1-1	CASSQGASNTEAFF	TGTGCCAGTAGCCAAGGGGCCTCAAACACTGAAGCTTTCTTT
NA	NA	TRBV5-1	TRBJ2-5	CASSLAGSETQYF	TGCGCCAGCAGCTTGGCGGGGTCAGAGACCCAGTACTTC
NA	NA	TRBV24-1	TRBJ1-1	CATSDGGTLAGKNTEAFF	TGTGCCACCAGTGATGGCGGTACCTTGGCAGGAAAAAACACTGAAGCTTTCTTT
NA	NA	TRBV7-9	TRBJ1-5	CASTGVSNQPQHF	TGTGCCAGCACGGGAGTTAGCAATCAGCCCCAGCATTTT
once	TRBD2	TRBV27	TRBJ2-1	CASSLYSSGSSYNEQFF	TGTGCCAGCAGTTTATACTCTAGCGGTAGCTCCTACAATGAGCAGTTCTTC
NA	NA	TRBV12-3/TRBV12-4	TRBJ1-1	CASKHPAFFEAFF	TGTGCCAGCAAACATCCGGCCTTCTTTGAAGCTTTCTTT
NA	TRBD1	TRBV7-2	TRBJ1-3	CASSLGQGSGNTIYF	TGTGCCAGCAGCTTAGGACAGGGTTCTGGAAACACCATATATTTT
NA	NA	TRBV12-3/TRBV12-4	TRBJ1-2	CASSEGGRGYTF	TGTGCCAGCAGCGAGGGGGGTCGCGGCTACACCTTC
NA	TRBD1	TRBV19	TRBJ1-2	CASSIVTGNGYTF	TGTGCCAGTAGTATAGTGACAGGGAATGGCTACACCTTC
NA	TRBD1	TRBV29-1	TRBJ1-1	CSVETGENTEAFF	TGCAGCGTTGAAACAGGGGAGAACACTGAAGCTTTCTTT
NA	NA	TRBV9	TRBJ2-5	CASSVEGARQETQYF	TGTGCCAGCAGCGTAGAAGGGGCCCGACAAGAGACCCAGTACTTC
NA	NA	TRBV11-2	TRBJ1-1	CASSPTSIHTEAFF	TGTGCCAGCAGTCCAACCAGTATTCACACTGAAGCTTTCTTT
once	TRBD1	TRBV29-1	TRBJ2-2	CSVRTGGHGELFF	TGCAGCGTCCGGACAGGGGGCCACGGGGAGCTGTTTTTT
NA	NA	TRBV5-1	TRBJ2-2	CASSLAGGANTGELFF	TGCGCCAGCAGCTTGGCTGGGGGGGCTAACACCGGGGAGCTGTTTTTT
NA	TRBD1	TRBV27	TRBJ2-7	CASSPGTALNEQYF	TGTGCCAGCAGTCCCGGGACAGCCCTCAACGAGCAGTACTTC
once	NA	TRBV10-2	TRBJ2-1	CASSVRRSSYNEQFF	TGCGCCAGCAGTGTTCGGCGAAGCTCCTACAATGAGCAGTTCTTC
NA	NA	TRBV5-4	TRBJ2-5	CASSLGQTSSKETQYF	TGTGCCAGCAGCTTGGGGCAGACATCGAGTAAAGAGACCCAGTACTTC
few	NA	TRBV4-2	TRBJ2-7	CASSPRGASSYEQYF	TGTGCCAGCAGCCCACGGGGGGCTAGCTCCTACGAGCAGTACTTC
NA	NA	TRBV29-1	TRBJ2-1	CSVGRQDNEQFF	TGCAGCGTCGGACGGCAGGACAATGAGCAGTTCTTC
NA	NA	TRBV27	TRBJ1-1	CASSLSGDLNTEAFF	TGTGCCAGCAGTTTATCGGGGGATTTGAACACTGAAGCTTTCTTT
NA	TRBD1	TRBV9	TRBJ1-2	CASSTNLPGQGIYGYTF	TGTGCCAGCAGCACTAACCTCCCGGGACAGGGGATCTATGGCTACACCTTC
NA	NA	TRBV7-2	TRBJ2-7	CASSQNRAYEQYF	TGTGCCAGCAGCCAAAACAGGGCATACGAGCAGTACTTC
NA	NA	TRBV4-2	TRBJ1-6	CASSQDRGDTHSPLHF	TGTGCCAGCAGCCAAGATAGGGGGGACACCCATTCACCCCTCCACTTT
NA	TRBD2	TRBV9	TRBJ2-1	CASSPSGGAGNEQFF	TGTGCCAGCAGCCCTAGCGGGGGGGCAGGAAATGAGCAGTTCTTC
NA	NA	TRBV27	TRBJ1-5	CASSASGTGNQPQHF	TGTGCCAGCAGTGCCTCCGGGACGGGCAATCAGCCCCAGCATTTT
NA	TRBD1	TRBV12-5	TRBJ2-2	CASGIGQGEAGELFF	TGTGCTAGTGGTATCGGACAGGGAGAGGCCGGGGAGCTGTTTTTT
NA	NA	TRBV7-2	TRBJ1-2	CASSKGHTLNYGYTF	TGTGCCAGCAGCAAGGGACATACCCTTAACTATGGCTACACCTTC
NA	NA	TRBV11-3	TRBJ2-3	CASSSLASDTQYF	TGTGCCAGCAGCTCATTAGCGTCAGATACGCAGTATTTT
NA	NA	TRBV12-2	TRBJ2-7	CASRSPYEQYF	TGTGCAAGTCGCTCGCCCTACGAGCAGTACTTC
NA	NA	TRBV5-1	TRBJ2-4	CASSNPGDLDIQYF	TGCGCCAGCAGCAACCCCGGGGACTTGGACATTCAGTACTTC
NA	TRBD2	TRBV5-1	TRBJ2-5	CASSVGAGEETQYF	TGCGCCAGCAGCGTGGGTGCGGGGGAAGAGACCCAGTACTTC
NA	NA	TRBV12-5	TRBJ2-2	CASGLVIRGTGELFF	TGTGCTAGTGGTTTGGTAATTCGGGGAACCGGGGAGCTGTTTTTT
NA	NA	TRBV30	TRBJ2-1	CAWSVGGRYNEQFF	TGTGCCTGGAGTGTGGGGGGACGATACAATGAGCAGTTCTTC
NA	NA	TRBV6-5	TRBJ2-7	CASGPRSSYEQYF	TGTGCCAGCGGACCTAGGAGCTCCTACGAGCAGTACTTC
NA	NA	TRBV6-5	TRBJ1-3	CASSYAGRYSGNTIYF	TGTGCCAGCAGTTACGCAGGGCGTTACTCTGGAAACACCATATATTTT
NA	TRBD2	TRBV19	TRBJ2-3	CASSITGLATDTQYF	TGTGCCAGTAGTATCACCGGACTAGCTACAGATACGCAGTATTTT
NA	TRBD1	TRBV13	TRBJ1-1	CASSSGQGDTEAFF	TGTGCCAGCAGCTCCGGACAGGGAGACACTGAAGCTTTCTTT
NA	NA	TRBV3-1/TRBV3-2	TRBJ1-2	CASSGISGYTF	TGTGCCAGTTCGGGGATCTCTGGCTACACCTTC
once	NA	TRBV11-3	TRBJ2-1	CASSLEGVRNEQFF	TGTGCCAGCAGCTTAGAGGGGGTAAGGAATGAGCAGTTCTTC
NA	NA	TRBV3-1/TRBV3-2	TRBJ2-7	CASSRQAYEQYF	TGTGCCAGCAGCCGACAGGCCTACGAGCAGTACTTC
NA	NA	TRBV3-1/TRBV3-2	TRBJ1-4	CASSQVWSGVSEKLFF	TGTGCCAGCAGCCAAGTATGGTCAGGGGTTAGTGAAAAACTGTTTTTT
NA	NA	TRBV11-2	TRBJ2-5	CASSPGRETQYF	TGTGCCAGCAGCCCCGGTCGAGAGACCCAGTACTTC